The source of this T cell receptor beta chain is a study of tumor-infiltrating lymphocytes in primary liver carcinoma. The overall study: Stage T1-T3 N0M0 and a size of about 4 to 11 cm characterized the tumors.

About this clonotype itself: The antigen remains undetermined.

From approximately 20-30 mg of unsorted bulk tissue, DNA and RNA were co-extracted together. Patients had primary liver carcinoma treated by surgical resection. Study-wide results and caveats: Overlap in tumor-adjacent and tumor-blood pairs fell below that of tumor region pairs. Blood's top-250-clone fraction was significantly lower than that of tumors (p = 0.039).

From 500 ng total RNA, TCR beta cDNA was generated with a primer in the constant region. Libraries of TCR beta came from three nested multiplex PCR rounds with slightly modified ARM-PCR. Forward primers for TRBV1-TRBV30 and a C-beta reverse primer served the first two PCR rounds, at 10 cycles each. TCRdb processed the multiplex PCR reads anew with MiXCR; each CDR3 protein has one entry. The data contain more than 75,000 distinct CDR3 sequences, about three quarters of them singletons. This CDR3 spans 15 amino acids. The germline CDR1 and CDR2 sequences are MDHEN and SYDVKM. Trimming at V came to 4 bases and at J to 4 bases, leaving 5 bases not matched to a gene.

This clonotype originated in a middle-aged man with primary liver carcinoma and hepatitis B virus infection. V usage is TRBV28 and J usage is TRBJ2-5; TRBD2 matches at 11 bases. The source material was liver tumor tissue from sampling region 1. Subset defined: tumor region T1, superior pole. The DNA for the CDR3 is TGTGCCAGCAGTTGCGGGCTAGCGGGAGGAGAGACCCAGTACTTC. Protein: CASSCGLAGGETQYF.